A single sample gave rise to the 10 T cell receptor beta chains below, sequenced in a study of T cell responses to AZD1222 COVID-19 vaccine. Libraries were prepared by immunoSEQ multiplex PCR; TCRdb keeps only in-frame clonotypes and omits some of them. The profile shows more than 110,000 clones, 85% to 95% of them singletons. The sequences come from peripheral blood, collected 28 days after the second AZD1222 dose. The receptors were sampled from an adult who received the AZD1222 COVID-19 vaccine.

In DNA form, the CDR3 reads TGCAGCGTAGCGGGAGAGACCTACGAGCAGTACTTC. Its protein is CSVAGETYEQYF. The chain joins TRBV29-1 to TRBJ2-7; 8 bases line up with TRBD2. With V trimmed by 6 bases and J by 2 bases, 3 bases remained unmatched. The CDR3 loop spans 12 amino acids. Germline loops: CDR1 SQVTM, CDR2 ANQGSEA.

V gene TRBV5-1 combines with J gene TRBJ1-2; TRBD1 might be the D (6 bases). CDR3 length equals 13 residues. Germline loops: CDR1 SGHRS, CDR2 YFSETQ. Between the trimmed V and J ends, which lost 4 bases and 10 bases, there was a span of 17 bases. CDR3 residues: CASSPGSGEVYTF. CDR3 nucleotide sequence: TGCGCCAGCAGCCCTGGGTCAGGGGAGGTCTACACCTTC.

The V call is TRBV6-5, the J call TRBJ1-1; D ambiguous. This CDR3 comprises 14 residues. Germline loops: CDR1 MNHEY, CDR2 SVGAGI. Trimming shortened V by 2 bases and J by 5 bases, and 12 bases separated the two germline ends. The CDR3 protein is CASSYLLTGTEAFF. CDR3 coding DNA: TGTGCCAGCAGTTACCTGCTAACGGGTACTGAAGCTTTCTTT.

This clone has more than one count but fewer than ten. J is TRBJ2-2 and V is TRBV6-2 or TRBV6-3, with a weak D call TRBD2 (5 bases). CDR1 is MNHEY and CDR2 is SVGEGT in the germline V gene. V shed 4 bases and J shed 3 bases, with 12 bases lying between them. The CDR3 loop spans 15 amino acids. DNA of the CDR3: TGTGCCAGCAGTTTGGCGGGTATGGACACCGGGGAGCTGTTTTTT. The encoded protein is CASSLAGMDTGELFF.

The rearrangement links TRBV20-1 to TRBJ2-7, with TRBD2 matching over 10 bases. V shed 3 bases and J 4 bases; nucleotides not matched to a gene: 9. The CDR3 has 15 amino acids. Per germline, CDR1 DFQATT and CDR2 SNEGSKA (reference sequence). This chain's CDR3 is CSASSPSGSYYEQYF. The CDR3 coding sequence is TGCAGTGCTAGTAGTCCTAGCGGGAGTTATTACGAGCAGTACTTC.

The chain joins TRBV2 to TRBJ2-7; the D is unclear. The CDR3 length is 14 residues. CDR1 SNHLY and CDR2 FYNNEI come from the germline V gene. Trimming took 4 bases from V and 2 from J, leaving 12 bases between them. The CDR3 is CASSVSPSTYEQYF. The CDR3 DNA sequence: TGTGCCAGCAGTGTGTCCCCCAGTACCTACGAGCAGTACTTC.

V is TRBV27 and J is TRBJ1-5; TRBD1 matches 8 bases. CDR3 length: 14 residues. Germline V gene sequence: CDR1 MNHEY, CDR2 SMNVEV (reference sequence). J gave up 4 bases and V 5 bases, and 4 bases lay outside the gene matches. The DNA for the CDR3 is TGTGCCAGCAGTCTTCAGGGGGCTAATCAGCCCCAGCATTTT. This gives the protein CASSLQGANQPQHF.

The chain combines TRBV6-6 with TRBJ2-6, with D possibly TRBD1 on 5 matching bases. Per germline, CDR1 MNHNY and CDR2 SVGAGI (reference sequence). The CDR3 is 19 amino acids. V was trimmed by 5 bases and J by 0 bases, leaving 20 bases between them. CDR3 DNA: TGTGCCAGCAGTCGCCGAAGGGCAGGGCCTACCTCTGGGGCCAACGTCCTGACTTTC. Protein product: CASSRRRAGPTSGANVLTF.

The chain uses TRBV7-9 and TRBJ1-4; D uncertain. This CDR3 has 12 residues. From germline, CDR1 is SEHNR and CDR2 FQNEAQ (reference sequence). V dropped 0 bases and J dropped 5 bases, with 1 base sitting between them. The CDR3 region has the DNA TGTGCCAGCAGCTTAGCCAATGAAAAACTGTTTTTT. The encoded protein is CASSLANEKLFF.

The rearrangement joins TRBV5-1 to TRBJ2-3, with TRBD1 matching over 8 bases. The CDR3 extends over 15 amino acids. V gave up 4 bases and J gave up 2 bases; unmatched junction bases: 6. Germline values: CDR1 SGHRS, CDR2 YFSETQ. Written as DNA, the CDR3 is TGCGCCAGCAGCCAATCGGGACAGGACACAGATACGCAGTATTTT. Translated: CASSQSGQDTDTQYF.